This TCR beta chain was recovered during a study of post-analysis software for immune sequencing data (dated by TCRdb to the mid-2010s). Some background on the complete study: Recorded disease courses included relapsing-remitting, secondary progressive and progressive-relapsing multiple sclerosis, with some patients lacking subtype annotation. A subset of samples was prepared in parallel using single-end sample barcoding, then pooled and co-amplified after Illumina adapter ligation. The multiple sclerosis patient repertoires were compared with 11 previously published healthy control repertoires from donors aged about 6 to 28 years.

The study at large found these results: Four to six TRBV segments, including TRBV5-6, TRBV5-1 and TRBV20-1, were significantly more frequent in patients than controls. The multiple sclerosis patient group was slightly younger than the control group. Normalized Chao1 diversity was significantly lower in multiple sclerosis patients than controls, suggesting substantial peripheral T-cell clonal expansion. Direct clustering with F measure revealed strong co-clustering of samples prepared in the same batch, which led to a batch-effect correction.

CDR1 and CDR2 were assigned from the germline V gene as SGHRS and YFSETQ. V and J are truncated by 0 bases and 4 bases respectively, leaving an intervening sequence of 17 bases. Including the terminal cysteine and phenylalanine, the CDR3 comprises 17 residues. Only the CDR3 region is kept as DNA, spanning 51 bases read in frame from base 1. To demonstrate the VDJtools post-analysis software, the study profiled TCR beta repertoires from the peripheral blood of under 15 young patients with multiple sclerosis. The multiple sclerosis patients were children and adolescents ranging in age from roughly 6 to 15 years. Library construction relied on PCR. The sequencer was an Illumina HiSeq 2500. To reduce PCR and sequencing biases, unique molecular identifiers were incorporated into the TCR beta cDNA libraries. Every 1 to 10 million input T cells yielded approximately 500,000 cDNA molecules, meaning each molecule approximated one T cell. Patient libraries were prepared and sequenced with the same protocol used for the earlier healthy control dataset. Samples belonging to the same batch were prepared together, multiplexed and sequenced on a shared HiSeq lane. The authors' pipeline ran thus. MIGEC was used to process the raw barcoded reads, and molecular identifier groups with only a single read were discarded before consensus assembly and CDR3 extraction. VDJtools was used for post-analysis of the clonotype tables, with diversity normalized by down-sampling every dataset to the smallest sample size. To correct batch-related cross-sample contamination, repertoire overlap clustering matched CDR3 amino acid sequences but not nucleotide sequences. TCRdb passed the public sequencing reads through fastp at Q25 and MiXCR, retaining productive beta sequences. Identical CDR3 protein sequences are pooled into one entry, listed with their most common genes and DNA. In this record, the V and J calls reflect TCRdb's handling and not the investigators' own analysis. This sample comprises approximately 150,000 distinct CDR3 sequences, approximately 30% of them detected only once. Jointly, the top ten make up less than 1.6% of the sample.

This clonotype turned up a few times. Its antigen remains unidentified. Nothing much larger sits one base from this clone, and base qualities are not available. The V and J genes are TRBV5-1 and TRBJ1-5; the D gene lacks a confident call. Sample: blood. The clonotype originates from a girl between 5 and 17 years old with multiple sclerosis. The sequenced DNA: TGCGCCAGCAGCTTGGGTGGGTCCCGAAGGGAAAATCAGCCCCAGCATTTT. Its amino acids are CASSLGGSRRENQPQHF.